This T cell receptor beta chain was sequenced for a study of naive and memory T cell subsets. An equimolar mix of two oligonucleotides served as the beta constant-region primer for TRBC1 and TRBC2. TCRdb analysed the UMI-ligation and nested PCR reads with MiXCR anew, one entry per CDR3 protein. The sample carries 21,000 or so distinct CDR3 sequences, approximately 11% recorded once. In this sample, this clonotype turned up many times. This clonotype was sampled from a human donor in good health. Sequencing was performed on central memory CD8+ T cells from blood.

The DNA of the CDR3 is TGTGCCAGCAGTTTAAACGGGGTTCGGGCCAACGTCCTGACTTTC. This translates into CASSLNGVRANVLTF. The chain has TRBV27 and TRBJ2-6; possible D gene TRBD2, 5 bases. The V gene lost 2 bases and the J gene lost 5 bases, with 10 bases spanning the gap. Germline CDR1 is MNHEY and CDR2 is SMNVEV (reference sequence). The CDR3 has 15 amino acids.